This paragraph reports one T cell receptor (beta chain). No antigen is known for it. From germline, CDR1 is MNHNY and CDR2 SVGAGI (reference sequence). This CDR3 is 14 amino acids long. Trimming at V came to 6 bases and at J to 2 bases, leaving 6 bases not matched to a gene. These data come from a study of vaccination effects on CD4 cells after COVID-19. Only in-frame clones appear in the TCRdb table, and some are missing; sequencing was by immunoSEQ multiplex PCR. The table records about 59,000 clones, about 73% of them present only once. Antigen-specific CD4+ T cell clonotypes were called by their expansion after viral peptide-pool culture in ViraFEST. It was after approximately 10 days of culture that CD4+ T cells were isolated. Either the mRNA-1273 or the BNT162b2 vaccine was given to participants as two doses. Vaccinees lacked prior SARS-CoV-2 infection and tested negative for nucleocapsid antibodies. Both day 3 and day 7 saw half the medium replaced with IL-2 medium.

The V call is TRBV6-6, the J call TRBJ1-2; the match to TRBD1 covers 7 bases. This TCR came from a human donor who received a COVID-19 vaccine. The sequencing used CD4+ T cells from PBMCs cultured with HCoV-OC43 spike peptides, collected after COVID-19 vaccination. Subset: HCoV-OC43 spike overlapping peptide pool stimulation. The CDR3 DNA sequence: TGTGCCAGCAGAGAGACAGGGACGAACTATGGCTACACCTTC. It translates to CASRETGTNYGYTF.